This is a list of T cell receptor beta chains from one sample in a study of long-term antiretroviral therapy in people with HIV. Some clones are missing from TCRdb's copy, which holds only in-frame ones; the method was immunoSEQ multiplex PCR. The profile covers 5,500 to 7,000 clones, with approximately 85% appearing a single time and 2.5% to 3% taken by the ten largest. Source: unsorted PBMCs, taken 3.7 years after starting antiretroviral therapy. The source is a woman between 50 and 59 years old with HIV. Each CDR3 is given with its conserved first and last residue. A D gene is named only where the DNA matches it firmly. Size is omitted from some rows. Given values are once, few, many or a class for expanded clones.

cdr3_aa: CASGDSSGEQYF
cdr3_nt: TGTGCCAGCGGAGATTCCTCAGGGGAGCAGTACTTC
j_call: TRBJ2-7
d_call: NA
clone_size: NA
v_call: TRBV9

cdr3_aa: CATADRANTIYF
cdr3_nt: TGTGCCACCGCGGACAGGGCGAACACCATATATTTT
j_call: TRBJ1-3
d_call: TRBD1
clone_size: NA
v_call: TRBV6-5

cdr3_aa: CASSPLLGKETQYF
cdr3_nt: TGTGCCAGCTCACCACTCCTGGGAAAAGAGACCCAGTACTTC
j_call: TRBJ2-5
d_call: NA
clone_size: once
v_call: TRBV18

cdr3_aa: CASSFDRDGYTF
cdr3_nt: TGTGCCAGCAGTTTTGACAGGGACGGCTACACCTTC
j_call: TRBJ1-2
d_call: TRBD1
clone_size: NA
v_call: TRBV6-1

cdr3_aa: CASSLPGLDLNTGELFF
cdr3_nt: TGTGCCAGCAGCTTACCGGGACTAGACCTTAACACCGGGGAGCTGTTTTTT
j_call: TRBJ2-2
d_call: TRBD2
clone_size: once
v_call: TRBV7-9

cdr3_aa: CASSRVSGDYVEQYF
cdr3_nt: TGCGCCAGCAGCCGGGTGTCGGGGGACTACGTTGAGCAGTACTTC
j_call: TRBJ2-7
d_call: TRBD2
clone_size: NA
v_call: TRBV4-3

cdr3_aa: CASSHLQSAPYEQYF
cdr3_nt: TGCGCCAGCAGCCACCTACAGTCTGCCCCCTACGAGCAGTACTTC
j_call: TRBJ2-7
d_call: NA
clone_size: few
v_call: TRBV4-1

cdr3_aa: CSTKVATNEKLFF
cdr3_nt: TGCAGTACAAAAGTTGCAACTAATGAAAAACTGTTTTTT
j_call: TRBJ1-4
d_call: NA
clone_size: NA
v_call: TRBV21-1

cdr3_aa: CASSLGRASGELFF
cdr3_nt: TGTGCCAGCAGCTTGGGAAGGGCTAGCGGGGAGCTGTTTTTT
j_call: TRBJ2-2
d_call: NA
clone_size: NA
v_call: TRBV5-4

cdr3_aa: CASSVTGYNEQFF
cdr3_nt: TGTGCCAGCAGTGTGACAGGTTACAATGAGCAGTTCTTC
j_call: TRBJ2-1
d_call: NA
clone_size: NA
v_call: TRBV2

cdr3_aa: CASIGGLTYNEQFF
cdr3_nt: TGCGCCAGCATAGGAGGGTTAACCTACAATGAGCAGTTCTTC
j_call: TRBJ2-1
d_call: NA
clone_size: NA
v_call: TRBV10-1

cdr3_aa: CASSSGTGDYNEQFF
cdr3_nt: TGCGCCAGCAGCTCCGGGACAGGGGACTACAATGAGCAGTTCTTC
j_call: TRBJ2-1
d_call: TRBD1
clone_size: NA
v_call: TRBV5-1

cdr3_aa: CASRGGGGSYEQYF
cdr3_nt: TGTGCCAGCAGGGGCGGGGGGGGCTCCTACGAGCAGTACTTC
j_call: TRBJ2-7
d_call: TRBD2
clone_size: NA
v_call: TRBV6-5

cdr3_aa: CASSIPLGARISGANVLTF
cdr3_nt: TGTGCCAGTAGTATACCTTTAGGGGCAAGGATCTCTGGGGCCAACGTCCTGACTTTC
j_call: TRBJ2-6
d_call: NA
clone_size: NA
v_call: TRBV19

cdr3_aa: CASSQVIGAGGRVYEQYF
cdr3_nt: TGCGCCAGCAGCCAAGTAATTGGAGCTGGCGGGAGGGTCTACGAGCAGTACTTC
j_call: TRBJ2-7
d_call: TRBD2
clone_size: once
v_call: TRBV4-3

cdr3_aa: CASSTTGTSGMQFF
cdr3_nt: TGTGCCAGCAGCACAACCGGGACTAGCGGTATGCAGTTCTTC
j_call: TRBJ2-1
d_call: TRBD2
clone_size: NA
v_call: TRBV27

cdr3_aa: CASSFDHYGYTF
cdr3_nt: TGTGCCAGCAGTTTCGATCACTATGGCTACACCTTC
j_call: TRBJ1-2
d_call: NA
clone_size: NA
v_call: TRBV28

cdr3_aa: CASSQDVSGRTTDTQYF
cdr3_nt: TGCGCCAGCAGCCAAGATGTTAGCGGGAGGACGACAGATACGCAGTATTTT
j_call: TRBJ2-3
d_call: TRBD2
clone_size: once
v_call: TRBV4-3

cdr3_aa: CASSQGLAGFGENIQYF
cdr3_nt: TGTGCCAGCAGCCAAGGACTAGCGGGTTTTGGGGAAAACATTCAGTACTTC
j_call: TRBJ2-4
d_call: TRBD2
clone_size: NA
v_call: TRBV4-2

cdr3_aa: CASSQFGNTEAFF
cdr3_nt: TGCGCCAGCAGCCAATTTGGGAACACTGAAGCTTTCTTT
j_call: TRBJ1-1
d_call: NA
clone_size: few
v_call: TRBV4-1

cdr3_aa: CASTLGGGNQETQYF
cdr3_nt: TGTGCCAGCACCTTAGGGGGGGGAAACCAAGAGACCCAGTACTTC
j_call: TRBJ2-5
d_call: NA
clone_size: once
v_call: TRBV5-8

cdr3_aa: CASSLAKDSHYEQYF
cdr3_nt: TGTGCCAGCAGCTTAGCGAAAGACAGCCACTACGAGCAGTACTTC
j_call: TRBJ2-7
d_call: NA
clone_size: NA
v_call: TRBV7-6

cdr3_aa: CASSLGLVNIEQYF
cdr3_nt: TGCGCCAGCAGCTTGGGACTAGTCAATATCGAGCAGTACTTC
j_call: TRBJ2-7
d_call: NA
clone_size: NA
v_call: TRBV5-1

cdr3_aa: CASSSPEGRSNEQFF
cdr3_nt: TGTGCCAGCAGCTCCCCCGAGGGCCGAAGCAATGAGCAGTTCTTC
j_call: TRBJ2-1
d_call: NA
clone_size: NA
v_call: TRBV7-9

cdr3_aa: CASSLQATNEKLFF
cdr3_nt: TGCGCCAGCAGCCTACAGGCTACTAATGAAAAACTGTTTTTT
j_call: TRBJ1-4
d_call: NA
clone_size: once
v_call: TRBV5-1

cdr3_aa: CASSSQGPYNEQFF
cdr3_nt: TGTGCCAGCAGTTCACAGGGGCCCTACAATGAGCAGTTCTTC
j_call: TRBJ2-1
d_call: TRBD1
clone_size: NA
v_call: TRBV27

cdr3_aa: CASSYYGISYEQYF
cdr3_nt: TGTGCCAGCAGTTACTACGGGATCTCCTACGAGCAGTACTTC
j_call: TRBJ2-7
d_call: NA
clone_size: NA
v_call: TRBV6-5

cdr3_aa: CASSLGQGAWEQYF
cdr3_nt: TGTGCCAGCAGTCTCGGACAGGGGGCGTGGGAGCAGTACTTC
j_call: TRBJ2-7
d_call: TRBD1
clone_size: NA
v_call: TRBV27

cdr3_aa: CASSPVTESYEQYF
cdr3_nt: TGTGCCAGCTCACCCGTGACAGAGTCCTACGAGCAGTACTTC
j_call: TRBJ2-7
d_call: NA
clone_size: NA
v_call: TRBV18

cdr3_aa: CASSPRWGIGQDTQYF
cdr3_nt: TGTGCCAGCTCACCACGATGGGGTATTGGGCAAGATACGCAGTATTTT
j_call: TRBJ2-3
d_call: NA
clone_size: NA
v_call: TRBV18

cdr3_aa: CASSNLAGGAYEQYF
cdr3_nt: TGTGCCAGCAGTAATTTAGCGGGAGGGGCCTACGAGCAGTACTTC
j_call: TRBJ2-7
d_call: TRBD2
clone_size: NA
v_call: TRBV6-5

cdr3_aa: CAISANSGRSPDTQYF
cdr3_nt: TGTGCCATCAGTGCCAATAGCGGGAGGTCCCCAGATACGCAGTATTTT
j_call: TRBJ2-3
d_call: TRBD2
clone_size: NA
v_call: TRBV10-3

cdr3_aa: CSVDTHGTEAFF
cdr3_nt: TGCAGCGTTGACACTCATGGCACTGAAGCTTTCTTT
j_call: TRBJ1-1
d_call: NA
clone_size: NA
v_call: TRBV29-1